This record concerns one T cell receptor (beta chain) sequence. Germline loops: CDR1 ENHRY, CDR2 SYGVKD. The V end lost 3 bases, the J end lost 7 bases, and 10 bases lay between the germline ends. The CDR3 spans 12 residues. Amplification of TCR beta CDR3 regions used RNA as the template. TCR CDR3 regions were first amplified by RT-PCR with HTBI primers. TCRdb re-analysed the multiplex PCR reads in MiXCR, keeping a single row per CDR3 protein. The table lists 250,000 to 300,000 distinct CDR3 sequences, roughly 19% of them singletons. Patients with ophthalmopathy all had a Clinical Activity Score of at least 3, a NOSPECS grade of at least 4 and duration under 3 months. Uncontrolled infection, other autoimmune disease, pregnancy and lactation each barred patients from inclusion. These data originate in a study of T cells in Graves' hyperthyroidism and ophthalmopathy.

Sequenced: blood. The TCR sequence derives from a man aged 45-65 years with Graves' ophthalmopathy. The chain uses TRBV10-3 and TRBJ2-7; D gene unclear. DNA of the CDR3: TGTGCCATCAGTGAAAGGTCTCGGGAGCAGTACTTC. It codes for CAISERSREQYF.